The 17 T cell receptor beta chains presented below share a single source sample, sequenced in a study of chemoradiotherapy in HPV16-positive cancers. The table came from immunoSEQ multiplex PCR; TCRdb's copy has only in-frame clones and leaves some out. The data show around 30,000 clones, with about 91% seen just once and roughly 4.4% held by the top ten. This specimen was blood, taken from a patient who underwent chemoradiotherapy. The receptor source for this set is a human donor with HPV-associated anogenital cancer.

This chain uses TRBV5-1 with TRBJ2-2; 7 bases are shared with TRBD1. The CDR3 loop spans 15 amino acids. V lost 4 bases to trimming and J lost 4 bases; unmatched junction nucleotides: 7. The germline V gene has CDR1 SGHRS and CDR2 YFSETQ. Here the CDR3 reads CASSPDRVSTGELFF. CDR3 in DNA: TGCGCCAGCAGCCCCGACAGGGTGTCCACCGGGGAGCTGTTTTTT.

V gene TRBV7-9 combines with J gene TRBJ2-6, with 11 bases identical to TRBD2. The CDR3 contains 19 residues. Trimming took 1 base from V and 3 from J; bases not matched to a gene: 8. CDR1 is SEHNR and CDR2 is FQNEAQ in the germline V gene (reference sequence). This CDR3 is CASSLGTSGRRGGANVLTF. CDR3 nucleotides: TGTGCCAGCAGCTTAGGAACTAGCGGGAGAAGAGGTGGGGCCAACGTCCTGACTTTC.

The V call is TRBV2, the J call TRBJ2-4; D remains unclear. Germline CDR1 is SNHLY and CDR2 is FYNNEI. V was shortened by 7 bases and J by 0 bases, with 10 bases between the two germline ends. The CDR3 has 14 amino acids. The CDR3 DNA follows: TGTGCCAGCAAGAGGAGCCTAGCCAAAAACATTCAGTACTTC. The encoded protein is CASKRSLAKNIQYF.

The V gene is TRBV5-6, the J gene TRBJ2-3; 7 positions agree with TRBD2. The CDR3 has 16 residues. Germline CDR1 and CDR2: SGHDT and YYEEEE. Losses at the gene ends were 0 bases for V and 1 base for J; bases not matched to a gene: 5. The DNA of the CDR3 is TGTGCCAGCAGCTTGGGGGGGGGAACCCGCACAGATACGCAGTATTTT. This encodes CASSLGGGTRTDTQYF.

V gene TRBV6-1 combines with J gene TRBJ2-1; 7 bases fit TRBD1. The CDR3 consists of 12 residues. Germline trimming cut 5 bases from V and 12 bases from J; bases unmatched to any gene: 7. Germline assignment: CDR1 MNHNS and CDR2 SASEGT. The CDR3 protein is CASSKQGSAQFF. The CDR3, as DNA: TGTGCCAGCAGTAAACAGGGGTCCGCGCAGTTCTTC.

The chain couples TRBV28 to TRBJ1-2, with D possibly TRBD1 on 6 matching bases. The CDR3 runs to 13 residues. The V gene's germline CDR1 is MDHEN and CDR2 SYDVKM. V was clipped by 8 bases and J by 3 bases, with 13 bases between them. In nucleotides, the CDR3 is TGTGCCAGCTTAGAACAGGGATACTATGGCTACACCTTC. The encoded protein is CASLEQGYYGYTF.

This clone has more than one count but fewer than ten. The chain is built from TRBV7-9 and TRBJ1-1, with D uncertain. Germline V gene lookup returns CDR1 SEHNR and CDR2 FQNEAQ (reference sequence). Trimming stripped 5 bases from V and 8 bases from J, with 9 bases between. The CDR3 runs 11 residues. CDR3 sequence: CASSQAGEAFF. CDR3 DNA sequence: TGTGCCAGCAGCCAAGCGGGGGAAGCTTTCTTT.

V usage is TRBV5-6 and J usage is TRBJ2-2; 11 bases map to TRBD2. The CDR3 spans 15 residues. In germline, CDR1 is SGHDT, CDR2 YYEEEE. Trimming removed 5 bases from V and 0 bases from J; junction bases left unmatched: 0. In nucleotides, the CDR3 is TGTGCCAGCAGACTAGCGGGAGCGAACACCGGGGAGCTGTTTTTT. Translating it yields CASRLAGANTGELFF.

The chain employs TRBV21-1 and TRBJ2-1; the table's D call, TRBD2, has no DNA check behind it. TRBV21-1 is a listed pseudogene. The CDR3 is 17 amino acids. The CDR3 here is CASTLPGTTTPNNEQFF. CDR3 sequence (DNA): TGTGCCAGCACGCTTCCCGGGACTACGACGCCGAACAATGAGCAGTTCTTC.

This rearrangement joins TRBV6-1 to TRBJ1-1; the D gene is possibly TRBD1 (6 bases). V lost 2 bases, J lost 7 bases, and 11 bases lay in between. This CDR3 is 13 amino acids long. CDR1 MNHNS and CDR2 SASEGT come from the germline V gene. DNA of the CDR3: TGTGCCAGCAGTGAAATGAGGGGGTTTGAAGCTTTCTTT. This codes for CASSEMRGFEAFF.

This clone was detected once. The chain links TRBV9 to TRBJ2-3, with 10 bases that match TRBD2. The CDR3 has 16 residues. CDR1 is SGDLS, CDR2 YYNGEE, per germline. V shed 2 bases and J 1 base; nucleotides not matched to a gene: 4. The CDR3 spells CASSVLGTSGTDTQYF. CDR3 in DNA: TGTGCCAGCAGCGTTTTAGGGACTAGCGGCACAGATACGCAGTATTTT.

CDR3 in amino acids: CASSLGLEVETQYF. In nucleotides, the CDR3 is TGCGCCAGCAGCTTGGGACTGGAGGTAGAGACCCAGTACTTC. The rearrangement links TRBV5-1 to TRBJ2-5; the D gene is possibly TRBD2 (5 bases). V gave up 0 bases and J gave up 4 bases, with 10 bases separating them. CDR1 SGHRS and CDR2 YFSETQ come from the germline V gene. The CDR3 runs to 14 residues.

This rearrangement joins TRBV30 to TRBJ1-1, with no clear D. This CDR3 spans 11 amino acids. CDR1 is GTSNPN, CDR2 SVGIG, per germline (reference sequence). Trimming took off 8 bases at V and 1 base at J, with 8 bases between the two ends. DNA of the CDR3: TGTGCCGGAGAATGGAACACTGAAGCTTTCTTT. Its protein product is CAGEWNTEAFF.

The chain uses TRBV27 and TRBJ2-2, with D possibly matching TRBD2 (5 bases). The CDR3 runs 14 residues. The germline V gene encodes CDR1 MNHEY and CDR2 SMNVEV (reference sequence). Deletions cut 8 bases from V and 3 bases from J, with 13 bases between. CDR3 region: CASRTGFDTGELFF. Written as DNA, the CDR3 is TGTGCCAGCCGTACGGGGTTTGACACCGGGGAGCTGTTTTTT.

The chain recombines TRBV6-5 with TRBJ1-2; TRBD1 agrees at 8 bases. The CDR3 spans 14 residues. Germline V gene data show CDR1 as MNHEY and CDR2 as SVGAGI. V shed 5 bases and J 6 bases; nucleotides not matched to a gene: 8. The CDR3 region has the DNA TGTGCCAGCAGTACGGACAGGGTTTCGGATGGCTACACCTTC. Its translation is CASSTDRVSDGYTF.

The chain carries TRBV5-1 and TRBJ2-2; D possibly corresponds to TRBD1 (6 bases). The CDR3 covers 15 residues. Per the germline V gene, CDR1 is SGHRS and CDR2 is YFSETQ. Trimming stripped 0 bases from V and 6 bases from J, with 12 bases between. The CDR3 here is CASSLDRAPPGELFF. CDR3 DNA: TGCGCCAGCAGCTTGGACAGGGCTCCCCCCGGGGAGCTGTTTTTT. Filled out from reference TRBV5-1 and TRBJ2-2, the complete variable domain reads KAGVTQTPRYLIKTRGQQVTLSCSPISGHRSVSWYQQTPGQGLQFLFEYFSETQRNKGNFPGRFSGRQFSNSRSEMNVSTLELGDSALYLCASSLDRAPPGELFFGEGSRLTVL.

CDR3 nucleotide sequence: TGTGCCACCAGCCCACGCCCCGGAAAGGTAGAGGAGGGTGGGGCCAACGTCCTGACTTTC. Its translation is CATSPRPGKVEEGGANVLTF. V usage is TRBV15 and J usage is TRBJ2-6, with D possibly being TRBD2 (6 bases). Trimming removed 5 bases from V and 3 bases from J, with 26 bases in between. The CDR3 loop spans 20 amino acids. Per the germline V gene, CDR1 is LNHNV and CDR2 is YYDKDF (reference sequence).